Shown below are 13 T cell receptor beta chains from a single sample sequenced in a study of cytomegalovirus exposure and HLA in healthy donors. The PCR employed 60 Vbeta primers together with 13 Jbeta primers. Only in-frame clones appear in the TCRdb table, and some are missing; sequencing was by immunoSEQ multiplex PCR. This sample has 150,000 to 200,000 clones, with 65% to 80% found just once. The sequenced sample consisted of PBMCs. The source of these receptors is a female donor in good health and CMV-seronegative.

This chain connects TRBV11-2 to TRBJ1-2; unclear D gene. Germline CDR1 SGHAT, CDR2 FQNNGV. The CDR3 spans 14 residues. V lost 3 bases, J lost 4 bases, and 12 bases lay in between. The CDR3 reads CASSLAGILYGYTF. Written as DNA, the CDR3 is TGTGCCAGCAGCTTGGCGGGGATCCTCTATGGCTACACCTTC.

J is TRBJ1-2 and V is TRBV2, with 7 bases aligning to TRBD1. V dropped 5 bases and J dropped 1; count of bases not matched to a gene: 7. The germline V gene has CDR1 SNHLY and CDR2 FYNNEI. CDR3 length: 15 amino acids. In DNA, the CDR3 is TGTGCCAGCAGTCAGACGACAGGGATTAACTATGGCTACACCTTC. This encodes CASSQTTGINYGYTF.

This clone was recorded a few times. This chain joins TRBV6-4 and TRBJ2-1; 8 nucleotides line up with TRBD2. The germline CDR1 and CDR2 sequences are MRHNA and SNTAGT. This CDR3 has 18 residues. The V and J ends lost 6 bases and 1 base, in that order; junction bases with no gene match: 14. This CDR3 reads CASRGLAGRRRSYNEQFF. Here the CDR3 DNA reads TGTGCCAGCAGAGGACTAGCTGGGCGACGTAGGTCCTACAATGAGCAGTTCTTC.

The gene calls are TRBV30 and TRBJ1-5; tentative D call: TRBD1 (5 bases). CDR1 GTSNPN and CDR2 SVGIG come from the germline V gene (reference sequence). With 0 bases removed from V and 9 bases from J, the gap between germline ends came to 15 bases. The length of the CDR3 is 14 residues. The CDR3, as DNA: TGTGCCTGGAGTGTACGCGGAGGGGATCCGCCCCAGCATTTT. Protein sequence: CAWSVRGGDPPQHF.

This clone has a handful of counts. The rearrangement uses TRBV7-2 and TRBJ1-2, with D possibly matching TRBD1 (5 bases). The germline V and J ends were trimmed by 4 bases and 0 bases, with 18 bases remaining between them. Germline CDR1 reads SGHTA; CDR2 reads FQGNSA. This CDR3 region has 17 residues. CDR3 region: CASSSRARLETNYGYTF. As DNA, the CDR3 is TGTGCCAGCAGCTCCAGGGCGAGGCTGGAGACTAACTATGGCTACACCTTC.

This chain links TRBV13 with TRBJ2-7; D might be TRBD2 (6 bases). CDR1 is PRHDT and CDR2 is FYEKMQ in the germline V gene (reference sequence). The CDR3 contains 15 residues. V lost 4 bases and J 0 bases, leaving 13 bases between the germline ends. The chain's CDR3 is CASSYPRRGSYEQYF. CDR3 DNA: TGTGCCAGCAGCTACCCCCGGCGGGGCTCCTACGAGCAGTACTTC.

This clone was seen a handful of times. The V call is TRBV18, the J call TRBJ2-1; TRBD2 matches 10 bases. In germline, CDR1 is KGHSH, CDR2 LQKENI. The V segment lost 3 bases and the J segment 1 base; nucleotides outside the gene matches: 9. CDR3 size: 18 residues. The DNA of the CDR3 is TGTGCCAGCTCACCTGAAGCGTGGACTAGCGGTTCCTACAATGAGCAGTTCTTC. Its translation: CASSPEAWTSGSYNEQFF.

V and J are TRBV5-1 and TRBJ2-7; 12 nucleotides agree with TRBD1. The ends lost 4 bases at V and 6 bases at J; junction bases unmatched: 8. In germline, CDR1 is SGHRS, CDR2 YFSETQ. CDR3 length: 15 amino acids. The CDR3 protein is CASSIAGTGGLEQYF. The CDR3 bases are TGCGCCAGCAGCATCGCCGGGACAGGGGGCCTCGAGCAGTACTTC.

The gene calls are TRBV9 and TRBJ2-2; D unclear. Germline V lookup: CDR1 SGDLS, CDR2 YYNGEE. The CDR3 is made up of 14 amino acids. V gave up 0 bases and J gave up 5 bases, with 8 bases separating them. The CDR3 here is CASSVGPETGELFF. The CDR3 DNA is TGTGCCAGCAGCGTAGGGCCGGAGACCGGGGAGCTGTTTTTT.

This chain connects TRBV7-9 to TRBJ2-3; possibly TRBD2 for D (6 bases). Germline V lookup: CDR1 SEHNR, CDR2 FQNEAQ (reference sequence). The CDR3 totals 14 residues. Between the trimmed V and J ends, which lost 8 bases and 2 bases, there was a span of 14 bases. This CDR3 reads CASGGRDFTDTQYF. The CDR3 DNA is TGTGCCAGCGGTGGGCGGGACTTCACAGATACGCAGTATTTT.

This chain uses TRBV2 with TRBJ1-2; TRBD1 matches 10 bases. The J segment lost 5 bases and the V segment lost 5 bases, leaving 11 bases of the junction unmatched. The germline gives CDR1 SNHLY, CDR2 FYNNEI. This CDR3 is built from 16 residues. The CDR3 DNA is TGTGCCAGCAGTCGGGACAGGGGTTTCTCAGTTTATGGCTACACCTTC. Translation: CASSRDRGFSVYGYTF.

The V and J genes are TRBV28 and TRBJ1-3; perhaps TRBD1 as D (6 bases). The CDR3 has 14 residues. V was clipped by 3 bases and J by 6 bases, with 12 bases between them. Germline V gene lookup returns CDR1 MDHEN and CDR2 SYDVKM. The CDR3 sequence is CASSFGGDINTIYF. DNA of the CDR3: TGTGCCAGCAGTTTTGGGGGGGACATAAACACCATATATTTT.

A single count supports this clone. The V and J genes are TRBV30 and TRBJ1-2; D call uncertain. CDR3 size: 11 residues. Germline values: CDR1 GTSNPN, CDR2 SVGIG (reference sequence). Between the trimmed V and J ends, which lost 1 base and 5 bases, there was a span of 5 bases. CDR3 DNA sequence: TGTGCCTGGAGTGCCCAATATGGCTACACCTTC. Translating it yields CAWSAQYGYTF.